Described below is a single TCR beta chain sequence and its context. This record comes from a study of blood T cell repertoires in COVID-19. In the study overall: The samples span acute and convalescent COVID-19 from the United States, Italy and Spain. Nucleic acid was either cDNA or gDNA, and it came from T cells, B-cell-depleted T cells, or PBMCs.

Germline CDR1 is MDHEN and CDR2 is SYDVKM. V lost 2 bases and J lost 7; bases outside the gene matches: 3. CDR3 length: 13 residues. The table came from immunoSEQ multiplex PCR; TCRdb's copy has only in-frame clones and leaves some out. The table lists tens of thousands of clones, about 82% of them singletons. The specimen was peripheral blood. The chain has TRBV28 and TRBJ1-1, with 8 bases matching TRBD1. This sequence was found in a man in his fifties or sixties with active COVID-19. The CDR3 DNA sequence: TGTGCCAGCAGTTTAGGAGGGACAGGTGAAGCTTTCTTT. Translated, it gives CASSLGGTGEAFF. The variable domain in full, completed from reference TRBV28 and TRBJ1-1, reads DVKVTQSSRYLVKRTGEKVFLECVQDMDHENMFWYRQDPGLGLRLIYFSYDVKMKEKGDIPEGYSVSREKKERFSLILESASTNQTSMYLCASSLGGTGEAFFGQGTRLTVV.